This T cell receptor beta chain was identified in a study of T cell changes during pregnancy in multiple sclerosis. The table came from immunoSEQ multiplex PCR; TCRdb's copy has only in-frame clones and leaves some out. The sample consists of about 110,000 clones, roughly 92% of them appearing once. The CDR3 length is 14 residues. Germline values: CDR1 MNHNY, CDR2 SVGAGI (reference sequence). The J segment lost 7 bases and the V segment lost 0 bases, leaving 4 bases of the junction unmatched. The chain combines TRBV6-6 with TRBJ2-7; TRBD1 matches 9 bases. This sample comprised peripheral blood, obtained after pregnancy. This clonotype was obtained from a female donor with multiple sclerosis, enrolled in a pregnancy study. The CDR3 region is CASSYSGQGGEQYF. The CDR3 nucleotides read TGTGCCAGCAGTTACTCGGGACAGGGTGGAGAGCAGTACTTC.